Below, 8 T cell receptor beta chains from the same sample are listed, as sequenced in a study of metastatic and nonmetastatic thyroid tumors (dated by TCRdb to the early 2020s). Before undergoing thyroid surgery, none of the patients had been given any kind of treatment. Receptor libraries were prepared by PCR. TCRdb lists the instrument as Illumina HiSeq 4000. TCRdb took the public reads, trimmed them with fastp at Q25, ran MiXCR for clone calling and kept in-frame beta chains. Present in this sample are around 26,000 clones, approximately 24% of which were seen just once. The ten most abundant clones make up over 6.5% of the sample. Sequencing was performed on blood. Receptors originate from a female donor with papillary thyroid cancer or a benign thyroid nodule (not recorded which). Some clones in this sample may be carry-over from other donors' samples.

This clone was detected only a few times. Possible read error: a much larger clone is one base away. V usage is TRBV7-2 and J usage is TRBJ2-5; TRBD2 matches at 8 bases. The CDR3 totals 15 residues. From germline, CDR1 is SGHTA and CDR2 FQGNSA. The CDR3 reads CVSSFSSGLQETQYF. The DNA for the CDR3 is TGTGTCAGCAGCTTCTCTAGCGGGCTCCAAGAGACCCAGTACTTC.

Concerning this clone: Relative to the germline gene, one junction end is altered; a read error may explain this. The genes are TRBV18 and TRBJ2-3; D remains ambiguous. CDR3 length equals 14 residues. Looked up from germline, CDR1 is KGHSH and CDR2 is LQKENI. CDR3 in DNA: TGTGCCAGCTCCTTAGGTTGGGCCACAGATACGCATTATTTT. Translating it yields CASSLGWATDTHYF.

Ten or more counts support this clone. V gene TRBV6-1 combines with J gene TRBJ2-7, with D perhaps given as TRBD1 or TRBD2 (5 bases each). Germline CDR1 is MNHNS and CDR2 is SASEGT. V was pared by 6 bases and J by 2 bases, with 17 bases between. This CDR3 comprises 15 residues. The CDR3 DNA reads TGTGCCAGCAGGGCCGGGACCCACGATACCTACGAGCAGTACTTC. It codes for CASRAGTHDTYEQYF.

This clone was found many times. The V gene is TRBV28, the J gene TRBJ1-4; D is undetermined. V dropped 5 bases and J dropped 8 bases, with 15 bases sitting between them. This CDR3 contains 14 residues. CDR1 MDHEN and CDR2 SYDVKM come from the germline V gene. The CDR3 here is CASSPSQLGEKLFF. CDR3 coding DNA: TGTGCCAGCAGTCCTTCCCAGTTAGGAGAAAAACTGTTTTTT.

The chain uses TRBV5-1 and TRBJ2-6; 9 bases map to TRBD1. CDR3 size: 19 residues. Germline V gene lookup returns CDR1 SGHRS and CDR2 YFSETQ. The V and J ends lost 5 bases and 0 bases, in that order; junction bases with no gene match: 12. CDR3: CASSFTGGFGGSGANVLTF. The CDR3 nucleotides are TGCGCCAGCAGTTTTACAGGGGGCTTTGGTGGCTCTGGGGCCAACGTCCTGACTTTC.

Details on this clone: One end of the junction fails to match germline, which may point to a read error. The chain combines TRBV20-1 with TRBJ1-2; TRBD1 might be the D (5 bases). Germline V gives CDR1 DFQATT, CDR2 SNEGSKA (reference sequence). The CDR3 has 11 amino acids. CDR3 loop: CSAGSGRGYNF. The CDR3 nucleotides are TGCAGTGCTGGGTCAGGGAGGGGCTACAACTTC.

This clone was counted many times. CDR3 in amino acids: CASSLVTGTENIQYF. The CDR3, as DNA: TGTGCCAGCAGCTTAGTTACCGGGACAGAAAACATTCAGTACTTC. The V call is TRBV7-2, the J call TRBJ2-4; 7 nucleotides match TRBD1. V was clipped by 1 base and J by 5 bases; unmatched bases: 5. From germline, CDR1 is SGHTA and CDR2 FQGNSA. The CDR3 loop spans 15 amino acids.

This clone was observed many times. The CDR3 DNA reads TGTGCCAGCAGCCTTGAGGGAGGGCGGGACAATGAGCAGTTCTTC. Protein sequence: CASSLEGGRDNEQFF. The chain uses TRBV9 and TRBJ2-1; 7 bases are shared with TRBD2. The CDR3 covers 15 residues. The V gene end was trimmed by 4 bases and the J gene end by 5 bases; junction bases not matched to a gene: 9. Germline V gene data show CDR1 as SGDLS and CDR2 as YYNGEE.